This T cell receptor beta chain was captured in a study of T cell clonality in common variable immunodeficiency. Study outcomes and limitations: In common variable immunodeficiency, TCR beta chains reportedly carried fewer deletions and N-nucleotide insertions.

Heparinized whole blood, 5 to 8 ml, came from each donor. This clone showed up many times. As yet, its antigen is unknown. Sequencing ends 3 residues short of the CDR3 end; the germline J gene provides the rest. Method: immunoSEQ multiplex PCR; TCRdb's copy keeps in-frame clones and lacks some. This repertoire holds 25,000 to 30,000 clones, and none appear only once. The V gene's germline CDR1 is LNHDA and CDR2 SQIVND (reference sequence). V was clipped by 1 base and J by 7 bases; unmatched bases: 9. The CDR3 loop spans 16 amino acids. The V gene is TRBV19, the J gene TRBJ1-5, with 8 bases aligning to TRBD1. Input material: peripheral blood mononuclear cells. This receptor was obtained from a human donor with common variable immunodeficiency. CDR3 sequence: CASSIGRDRGLQPQHF. The sequenced part of the CDR3 DNA is TGTGCCAGTAGTATAGGCAGAGACAGGGGTTTACAGCCC.